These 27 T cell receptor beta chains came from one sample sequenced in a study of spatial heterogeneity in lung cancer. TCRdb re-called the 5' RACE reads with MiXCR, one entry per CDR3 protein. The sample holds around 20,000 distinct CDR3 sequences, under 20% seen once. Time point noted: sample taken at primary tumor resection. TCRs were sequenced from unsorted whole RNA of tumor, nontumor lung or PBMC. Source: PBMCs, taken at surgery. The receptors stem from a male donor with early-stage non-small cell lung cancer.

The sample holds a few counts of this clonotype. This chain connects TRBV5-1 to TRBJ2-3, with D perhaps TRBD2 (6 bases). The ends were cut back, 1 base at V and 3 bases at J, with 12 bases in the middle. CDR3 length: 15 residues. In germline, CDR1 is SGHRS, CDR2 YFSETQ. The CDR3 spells CASSLWRLETDTQYF. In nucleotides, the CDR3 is TGCGCCAGCAGCTTGTGGAGACTAGAAACAGATACGCAGTATTTT.

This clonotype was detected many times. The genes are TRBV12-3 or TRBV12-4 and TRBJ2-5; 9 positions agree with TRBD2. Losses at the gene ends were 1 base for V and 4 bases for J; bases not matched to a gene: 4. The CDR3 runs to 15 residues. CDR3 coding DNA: TGTGCCAGCAGTTTAGGGCGGGGGGGCGGAGAGACCCAGTACTTC. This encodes CASSLGRGGGETQYF.

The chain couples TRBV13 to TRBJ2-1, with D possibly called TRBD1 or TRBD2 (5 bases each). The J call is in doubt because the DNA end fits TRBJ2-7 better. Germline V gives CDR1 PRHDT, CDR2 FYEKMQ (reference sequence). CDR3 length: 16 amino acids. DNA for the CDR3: TGTGCCAGCAGCTTCTCCGGGTCCCGGGGCCACAATGAGCAGTACTTC. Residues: CASSFSGSRGHNEQYF.

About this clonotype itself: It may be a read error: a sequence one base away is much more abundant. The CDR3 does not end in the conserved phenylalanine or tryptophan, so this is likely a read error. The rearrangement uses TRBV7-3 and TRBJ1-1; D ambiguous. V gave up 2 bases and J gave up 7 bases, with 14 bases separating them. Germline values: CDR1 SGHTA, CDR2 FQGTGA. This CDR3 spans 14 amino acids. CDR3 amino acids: CASSLLAGAGEAFI. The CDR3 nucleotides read TGTGCCAGCAGCTTACTCGCGGGTGCGGGTGAAGCTTTCATT.

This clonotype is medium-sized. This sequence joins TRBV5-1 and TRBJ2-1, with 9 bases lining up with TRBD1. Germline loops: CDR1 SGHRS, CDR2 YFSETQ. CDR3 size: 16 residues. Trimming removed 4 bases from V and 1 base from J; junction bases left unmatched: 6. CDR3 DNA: TGCGCCAGCAGCCCCGAGGGGACAGGGTCCTACAATGAGCAGTTCTTC. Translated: CASSPEGTGSYNEQFF.

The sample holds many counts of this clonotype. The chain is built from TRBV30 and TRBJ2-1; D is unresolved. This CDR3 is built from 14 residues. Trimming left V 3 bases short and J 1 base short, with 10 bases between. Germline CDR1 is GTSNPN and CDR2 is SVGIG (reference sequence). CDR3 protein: CAWRSFTSYNEQFF. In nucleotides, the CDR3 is TGTGCCTGGAGGAGCTTTACTTCCTACAATGAGCAGTTCTTC.

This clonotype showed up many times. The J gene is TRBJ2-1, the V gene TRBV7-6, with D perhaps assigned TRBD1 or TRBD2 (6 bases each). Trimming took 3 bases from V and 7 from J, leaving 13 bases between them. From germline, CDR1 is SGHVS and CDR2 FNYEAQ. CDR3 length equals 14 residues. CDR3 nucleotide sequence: TGTGCCAGCAGCTTCAGGACGGGGGCGAATGAGCAGTTCTTC. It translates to CASSFRTGANEQFF.

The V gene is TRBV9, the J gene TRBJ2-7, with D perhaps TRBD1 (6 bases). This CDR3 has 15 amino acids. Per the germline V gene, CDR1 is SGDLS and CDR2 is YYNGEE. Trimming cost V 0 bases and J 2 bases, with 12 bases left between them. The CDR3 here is CASSVEAGDPYEQYF. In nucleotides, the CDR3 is TGTGCCAGCAGCGTAGAGGCAGGGGATCCCTACGAGCAGTACTTC. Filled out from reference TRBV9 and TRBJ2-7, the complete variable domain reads DSGVTQTPKHLITATGQRVTLRCSPRSGDLSVYWYQQSLDQGLQFLIQYYNGEERAKGNILERFSAQQFPDLHSELNLSSLELGDSALYFCASSVEAGDPYEQYFGPGTRLTVT.

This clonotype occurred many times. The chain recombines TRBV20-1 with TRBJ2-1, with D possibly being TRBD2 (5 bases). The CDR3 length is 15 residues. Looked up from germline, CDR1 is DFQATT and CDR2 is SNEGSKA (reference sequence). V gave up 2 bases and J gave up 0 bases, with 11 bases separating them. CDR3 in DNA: TGCAGTGCTAGAACCGCCCGGGGCTCCTACAATGAGCAGTTCTTC. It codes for CSARTARGSYNEQFF.

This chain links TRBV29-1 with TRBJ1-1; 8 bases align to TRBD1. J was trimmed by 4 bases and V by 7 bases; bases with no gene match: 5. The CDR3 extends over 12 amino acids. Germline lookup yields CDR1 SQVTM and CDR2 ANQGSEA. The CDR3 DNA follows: TGCAGCGGAGGACAGGGCTCCACTGAAGCTTTCTTT. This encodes CSGGQGSTEAFF. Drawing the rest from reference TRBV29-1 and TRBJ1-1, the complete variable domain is SAVISQKPSRDICQRGTSLTIQCQVDSQVTMMFWYRQQPGQSLTLIATANQGSEATYESGFVIDKFPISRPNLTFSTLTVSNMSPEDSSIYLCSGGQGSTEAFFGQGTRLTVV.

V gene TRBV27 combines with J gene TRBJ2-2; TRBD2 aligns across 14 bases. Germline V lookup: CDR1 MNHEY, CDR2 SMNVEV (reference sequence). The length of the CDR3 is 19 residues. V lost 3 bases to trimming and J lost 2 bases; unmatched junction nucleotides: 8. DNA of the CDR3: TGTGCCAGCAGTTTCCCCGGACTAGCGGGGGGAGCTAACACCGGGGAGCTGTTTTTT. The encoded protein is CASSFPGLAGGANTGELFF.

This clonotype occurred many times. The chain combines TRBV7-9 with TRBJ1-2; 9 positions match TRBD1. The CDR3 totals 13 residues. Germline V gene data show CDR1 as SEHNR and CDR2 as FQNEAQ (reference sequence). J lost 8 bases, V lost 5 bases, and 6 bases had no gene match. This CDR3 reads CASSPQGAIGYTF. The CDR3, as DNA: TGTGCCAGCAGCCCACAGGGGGCGATCGGCTACACCTTC.

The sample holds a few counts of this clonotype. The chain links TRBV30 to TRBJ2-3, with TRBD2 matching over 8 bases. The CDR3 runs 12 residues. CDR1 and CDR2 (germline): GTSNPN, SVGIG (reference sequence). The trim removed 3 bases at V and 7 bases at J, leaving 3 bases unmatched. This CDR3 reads CAWRAGENTQYF. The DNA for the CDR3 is TGTGCCTGGAGAGCGGGGGAAAATACGCAGTATTTT. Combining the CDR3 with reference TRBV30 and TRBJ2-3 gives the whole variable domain SQTIHQWPATLVQPVGSPLSLECTVEGTSNPNLYWYRQAAGRGLQLLFYSVGIGQISSEVPQNLSASRPQDRQFILSSKKLLLSDSGFYLCAWRAGENTQYFGPGTRLTVL.

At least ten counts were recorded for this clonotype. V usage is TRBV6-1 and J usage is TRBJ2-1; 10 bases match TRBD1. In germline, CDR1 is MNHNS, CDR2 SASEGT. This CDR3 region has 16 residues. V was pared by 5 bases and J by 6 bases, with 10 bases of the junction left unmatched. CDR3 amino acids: CASSYTGTGVGNEQFF. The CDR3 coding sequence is TGTGCCAGCAGTTACACCGGGACAGGGGTAGGCAATGAGCAGTTCTTC.

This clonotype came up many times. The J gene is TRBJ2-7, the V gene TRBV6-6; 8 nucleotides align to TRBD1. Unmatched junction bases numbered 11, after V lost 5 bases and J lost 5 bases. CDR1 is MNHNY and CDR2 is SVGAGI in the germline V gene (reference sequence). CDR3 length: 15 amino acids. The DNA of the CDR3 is TGTGCCAGCAGTCAAGGCGGGACAGGCGTTCACGAGCAGTACTTC. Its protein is CASSQGGTGVHEQYF.

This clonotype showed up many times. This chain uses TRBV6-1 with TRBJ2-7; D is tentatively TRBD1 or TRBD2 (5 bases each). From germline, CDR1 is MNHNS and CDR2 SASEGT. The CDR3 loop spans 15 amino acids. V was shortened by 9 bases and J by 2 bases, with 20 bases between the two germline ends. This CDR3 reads CASALSGTGAYEQYF. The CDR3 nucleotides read TGTGCCAGTGCGTTAAGCGGTACAGGAGCCTACGAGCAGTACTTC.

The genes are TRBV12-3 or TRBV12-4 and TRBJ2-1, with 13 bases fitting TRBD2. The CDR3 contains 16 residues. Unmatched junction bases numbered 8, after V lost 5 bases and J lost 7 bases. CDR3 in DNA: TGTGCCAGCAGTCCCCGGACTAGCGGGGGCCAAAATGAGCAGTTCTTC. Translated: CASSPRTSGGQNEQFF.

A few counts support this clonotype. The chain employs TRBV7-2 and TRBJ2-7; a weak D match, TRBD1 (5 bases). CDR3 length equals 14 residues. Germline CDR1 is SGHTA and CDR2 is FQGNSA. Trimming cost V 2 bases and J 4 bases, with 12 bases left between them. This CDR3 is CASSLMVRDYEQYF. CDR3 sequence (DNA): TGTGCCAGCAGCTTAATGGTCAGGGATTACGAGCAGTACTTC.

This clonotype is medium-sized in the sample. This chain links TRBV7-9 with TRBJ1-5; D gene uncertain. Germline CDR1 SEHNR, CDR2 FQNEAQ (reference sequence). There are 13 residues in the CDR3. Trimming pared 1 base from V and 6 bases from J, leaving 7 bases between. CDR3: CASSLDLAQPQHF. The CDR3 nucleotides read TGTGCCAGCAGCTTAGATCTCGCTCAGCCCCAGCATTTT.

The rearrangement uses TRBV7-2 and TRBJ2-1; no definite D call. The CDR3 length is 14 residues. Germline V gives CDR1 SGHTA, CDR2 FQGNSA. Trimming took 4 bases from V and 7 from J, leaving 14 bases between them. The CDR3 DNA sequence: TGTGCCAGCAGCTCCTATCTTCTGGGGAATGAGCAGTTCTTC. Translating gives CASSSYLLGNEQFF. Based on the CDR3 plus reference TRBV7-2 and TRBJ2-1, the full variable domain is GAGVSQSPSNKVTEKGKDVELRCDPISGHTALYWYRQSLGQGLEFLIYFQGNSAPDKSGLPSDRFSAERTGGSVSTLTIQRTQQEDSAVYLCASSSYLLGNEQFFGPGTRLTVL.

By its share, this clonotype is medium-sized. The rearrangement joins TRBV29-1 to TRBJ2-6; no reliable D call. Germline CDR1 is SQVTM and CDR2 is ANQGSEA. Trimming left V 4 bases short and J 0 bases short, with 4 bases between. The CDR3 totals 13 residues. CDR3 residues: CSVARSGANVLTF. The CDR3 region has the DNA TGCAGCGTTGCCCGCTCTGGGGCCAACGTCCTGACTTTC. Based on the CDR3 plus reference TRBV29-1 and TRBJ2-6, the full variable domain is SAVISQKPSRDICQRGTSLTIQCQVDSQVTMMFWYRQQPGQSLTLIATANQGSEATYESGFVIDKFPISRPNLTFSTLTVSNMSPEDSSIYLCSVARSGANVLTFGAGSRLTVL.

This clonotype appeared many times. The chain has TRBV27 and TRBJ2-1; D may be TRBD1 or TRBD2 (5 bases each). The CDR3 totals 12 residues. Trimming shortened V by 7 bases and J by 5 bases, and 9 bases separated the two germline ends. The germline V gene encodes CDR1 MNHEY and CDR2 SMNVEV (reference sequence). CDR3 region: CASMGPDNEQFF. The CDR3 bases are TGTGCCAGCATGGGACCTGACAATGAGCAGTTCTTC.

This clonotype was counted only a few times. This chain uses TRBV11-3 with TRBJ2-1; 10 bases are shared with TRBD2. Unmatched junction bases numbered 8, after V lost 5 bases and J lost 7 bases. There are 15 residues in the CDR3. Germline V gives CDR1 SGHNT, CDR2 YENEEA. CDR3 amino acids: CASSPSGGARNEQFF. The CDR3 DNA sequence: TGTGCCAGCAGCCCCAGCGGGGGGGCAAGAAATGAGCAGTTCTTC. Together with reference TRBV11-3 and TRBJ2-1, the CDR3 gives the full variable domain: EAGVVQSPRYKIIEKKQPVAFWCNPISGHNTLYWYLQNLGQGPELLIRYENEEAVDDSQLPKDRFSAERLKGVDSTLKIQPAELGDSAVYLCASSPSGGARNEQFFGPGTRLTVL.

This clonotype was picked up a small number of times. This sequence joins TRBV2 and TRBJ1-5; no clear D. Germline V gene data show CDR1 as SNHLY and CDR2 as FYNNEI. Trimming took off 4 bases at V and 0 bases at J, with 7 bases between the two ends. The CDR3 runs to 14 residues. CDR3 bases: TGTGCCAGCAGTGCCCAGGCTAGCAATCAGCCCCAGCATTTT. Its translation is CASSAQASNQPQHF.

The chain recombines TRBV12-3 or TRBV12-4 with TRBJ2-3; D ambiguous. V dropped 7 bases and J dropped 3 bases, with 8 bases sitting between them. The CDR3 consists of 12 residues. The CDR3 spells CASTRRTDTQYF. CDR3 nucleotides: TGTGCCAGCACCCGAAGGACAGATACGCAGTATTTT.

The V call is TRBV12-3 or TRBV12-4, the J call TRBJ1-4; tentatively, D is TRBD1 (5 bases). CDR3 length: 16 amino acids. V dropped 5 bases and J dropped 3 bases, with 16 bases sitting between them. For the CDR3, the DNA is TGTGCCAGCAGTAGCCAGGGAGTCTATTCTAATGAAAAACTGTTTTTT. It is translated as CASSSQGVYSNEKLFF.

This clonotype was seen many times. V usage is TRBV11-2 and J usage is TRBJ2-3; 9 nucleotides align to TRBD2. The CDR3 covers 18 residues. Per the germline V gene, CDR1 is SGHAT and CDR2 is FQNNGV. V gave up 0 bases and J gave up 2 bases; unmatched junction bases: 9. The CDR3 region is CASSLDIPSGALTDTQYF. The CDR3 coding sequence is TGTGCCAGCAGCTTAGATATCCCTAGCGGGGCTCTCACAGATACGCAGTATTTT.